This TCR beta chain was retrieved from a study of regulatory T cells in long-lasting Graves disease. Regarding time point: newly diagnosed GD, antithyroid drugs for less than 3 months. PBMC-extracted RNA yielded the TCR library. Germline V lookup: CDR1 SNHLY, CDR2 FYNNEI. Trimming took off 11 bases at V and 0 bases at J, with 14 bases between the two ends. This CDR3 spans 14 amino acids. To make TCR beta libraries, researchers used iRepertoire HTBI primers and Arm-PCR of CDR3 regions. TCRdb redid the calling of the multiplex PCR reads with MiXCR, one entry per CDR3 protein. The sample records 300,000 to 400,000 distinct CDR3 sequences, 16% being singletons. There are many counts of this clonotype. Its specificity is not known. Findings and limits, study-wide: Repertoires from persistent disease leaned toward TRBV28, TRBJ1-2 and TRBJ2-5. Having few samples may have compromised the accuracy.

The same data also contributed to another study, on T cells in Graves' hyperthyroidism and ophthalmopathy.

This TCR was sampled from a man aged 40-55 years with Graves disease. The source was peripheral blood mononuclear cells (PBMCs), collected at new diagnosis, from a patient treated with antithyroid drugs. This chain joins TRBV2 and TRBJ2-1, with unresolved D. The DNA of the CDR3 is TGTGCCCAACGCAGACTCCGCTCCTACAATGAGCAGTTCTTC. It yields the protein CAQRRLRSYNEQFF.